A selection of T cell receptor beta chains follows, all from one sample in a study of beta chain features in type 1 diabetes. Data came from immunoSEQ multiplex PCR; TCRdb stores just in-frame clones and leaves some out. The table includes hundreds of thousands of clones, 30% detected once. The specimen sequenced was naive CD4+ T cells from blood. These receptors were taken from a man between 18 and 29 years old in good health. CDR3s include the opening cysteine and the closing phenylalanine or tryptophan.

>TRBV30
CAWSAGTGFTDTQYF
>TRBV9
CASSVGTSGSADTQYF
>TRBV30
CAWSALQLLAEQYF
>TRBV11-2
CASSLAGDTQYF
>TRBV30
CAWSGIKGGKLFF
>TRBV28
CASRGTSGRGETQYF
>TRBV7-2
CASSSSPGSGTGELFF
>TRBV10-3
CATQGLGNQPQHF
>TRBV7-9
CASSAPGLGLRYEQFF
>TRBV2
CASKERDSLNYGYTF
>TRBV7-9
CASSFGTSGFGTQYF
>TRBV9
CASSRTGASDTQYF
>TRBV9
CASSSSGLAGLETQYF
>TRBV7-2
CASSYGLAGANVLTF
>TRBV7-9
CASSLQGTVNTEAFF
>TRBV30
CAWSESRPDPNSYGYTF
>TRBV4-2
CASSLEAGSHGYTF
>TRBV28
CASISAGDHTEAFF
>TRBV21-1
CASSKPGQVDGYTF
>TRBV18
CASSPRQATNEKLFF
>TRBV15
CATSQGNYGYTF
>TRBV11-1
CASSQRLAGTDTQYF
>TRBV9
CASSAYRADTGELFF
>TRBV28
CASSSSVSGANVLTF
>TRBV29-1
CSVLSGSNEQYF
>TRBV28
CASSPTPQTVRVETTQYF
>TRBV30
CAWSPKGGAALYNEQFF
>TRBV7-2
CASSPTGGTEAFF
>TRBV9
CASSVLEASETQYF
>TRBV19
CASSMTWYQETQYF
>TRBV18
CASSPSLDYEQYF
>TRBV30
CAWSVLRTYEQYF
>TRBV19
CASSIGATQPDEQYF
>TRBV30
CAWSITRTSTGKYEQYF
>TRBV2
CASSERLPNEQFF
>TRBV28
CASRGGPSNQPQHF
>TRBV25-1
CASSEARIQETQYF
>TRBV9
CASSVAGVNTEAFF
>TRBV30
CAWSVFAGIYNEQFF
>TRBV2
CASSEAMYTEAFF
>TRBV4-2
CASSPPGGREADTQYF
>TRBV28
CASRYQEPYGYTF
>TRBV6-5
CASSRGGTGRETQYF
>TRBV7-9
CASSPLGREKLFF
>TRBV5-4
CASSLDLAGSYEQYF
>TRBV13
CASSFGRLASTDTQYF
>TRBV29-1
CSVGQGSYEQYF
>TRBV2
CASSEELYGYTF
>TRBV9
CASSEGVQPQHF
>TRBV30
CAWSADQGASYEQYF
>TRBV29-1
CSVFRDLSEQFF
>TRBV29-1
CSVPLTGAYNEQFF
>TRBV28
CASSYAFREQYF